The 4 T cell receptor beta chains listed next were all sequenced from one sample in a study of T cells after yellow fever vaccination. One entry per CDR3 protein, called by TCRdb with MiXCR from the 5' RACE reads. This sample has 350,000 to 550,000 distinct CDR3 sequences, with approximately 18% found just once. The sequenced sample was PBMCs, obtained before the yellow fever booster vaccination. The receptors were gathered from a man between 18 and 35 years old who received the YFV17D yellow fever vaccine.

The chain uses TRBV25-1 and TRBJ1-6, with D perhaps matching TRBD1 (5 bases). The length of the CDR3 is 16 residues. CDR1 is MGHDK, CDR2 SYGVNS, per germline. V was trimmed by 4 bases and J by 0 bases, leaving 10 bases between them. The CDR3 loop is CASSGPGSSYNSPLHF. The CDR3 bases are TGTGCCAGCAGTGGCCCAGGGAGCTCCTATAATTCACCCCTCCACTTT.

The V call is TRBV19, the J call TRBJ2-1; D perhaps matches TRBD2 (6 bases). Germline CDR1 LNHDA, CDR2 SQIVND (reference sequence). V lost 5 bases to trimming and J lost 8 bases, with 13 bases between them. This CDR3 spans 13 amino acids. The CDR3 sequence is CASSSGPGDEQFF. The CDR3 DNA follows: TGTGCCAGTAGTTCCGGGCCGGGGGATGAGCAGTTCTTC. The full variable domain, with the rest looked up from reference TRBV19 and TRBJ2-1, is DGGITQSPKYLFRKEGQNVTLSCEQNLNHDAMYWYRQDPGQGLRLIYYSQIVNDFQKGDIAEGYSVSREKKESFPLTVTSAQKNPTAFYLCASSSGPGDEQFFGPGTRLTVL.

This clonotype has more than one count but fewer than ten. This chain connects TRBV20-1 to TRBJ2-3, with TRBD2 matching 12 bases. The CDR3 has 16 residues. Germline V gives CDR1 DFQATT, CDR2 SNEGSKA (reference sequence). Trimming cost V 2 bases and J 0 bases; bases outside gene matches: 3. CDR3 protein: CSARRTSGISTDTQYF. The CDR3 DNA sequence: TGCAGTGCTAGAAGGACTAGCGGGATTAGCACAGATACGCAGTATTTT.

The V and J genes are TRBV5-4 and TRBJ2-5; 10 nucleotides agree with TRBD1. After removal of 5 bases from V and 4 bases from J, the junction contained 11 bases not matched to a gene. CDR1 SGHNT and CDR2 YYREEE come from the germline V gene (reference sequence). This CDR3 region has 16 residues. The DNA for the CDR3 is TGTGCCAGCAGGGCCGACAGGGGGCATTCTGGAGAGACCCAGTACTTC. It encodes CASRADRGHSGETQYF.